The present entry profiles one T cell receptor beta chain with its context. The sample comes from a study of blood T cell repertoires in COVID-19. This CDR3 contains 15 residues. The ends lost 11 bases at V and 4 bases at J; junction bases unmatched: 13. Germline V gene lookup returns CDR1 MDHEN and CDR2 SYDVKM. Some clones are missing from TCRdb's copy, which holds only in-frame ones; the method was immunoSEQ multiplex PCR. Of 54,000 or so clones in the sample, roughly 84% were seen once. Sequencing was carried out using peripheral blood. The chain joins TRBV28 to TRBJ2-3, with 9 nucleotides matching TRBD1. The clonotype originates from a man in his fifties with active COVID-19. DNA for the CDR3: TGTGCCGTACGGGACAGGGAAGGGTACGCAGATACGCAGTATTTT. It is translated as CAVRDREGYADTQYF.